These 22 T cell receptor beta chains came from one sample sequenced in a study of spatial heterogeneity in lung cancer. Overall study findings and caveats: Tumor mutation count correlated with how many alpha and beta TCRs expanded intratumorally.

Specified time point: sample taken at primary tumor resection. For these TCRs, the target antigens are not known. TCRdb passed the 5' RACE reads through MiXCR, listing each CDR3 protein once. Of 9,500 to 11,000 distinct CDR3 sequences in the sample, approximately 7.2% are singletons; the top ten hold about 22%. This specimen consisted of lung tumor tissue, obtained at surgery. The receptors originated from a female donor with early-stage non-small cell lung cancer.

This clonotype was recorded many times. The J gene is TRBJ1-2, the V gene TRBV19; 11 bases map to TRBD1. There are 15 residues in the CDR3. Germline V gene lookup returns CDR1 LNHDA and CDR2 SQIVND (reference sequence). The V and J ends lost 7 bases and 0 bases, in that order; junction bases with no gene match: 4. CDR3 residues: CASMDRGRANYGYTF. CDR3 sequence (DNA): TGTGCCAGTATGGACAGGGGGCGAGCTAACTATGGCTACACCTTC.

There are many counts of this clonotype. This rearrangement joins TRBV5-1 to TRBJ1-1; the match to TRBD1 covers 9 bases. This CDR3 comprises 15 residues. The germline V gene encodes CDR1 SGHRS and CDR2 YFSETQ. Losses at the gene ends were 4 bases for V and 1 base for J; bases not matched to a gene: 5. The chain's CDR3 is CASSTGQGKNTEAFF. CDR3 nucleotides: TGCGCCAGCAGCACTGGACAGGGGAAGAACACTGAAGCTTTCTTT.

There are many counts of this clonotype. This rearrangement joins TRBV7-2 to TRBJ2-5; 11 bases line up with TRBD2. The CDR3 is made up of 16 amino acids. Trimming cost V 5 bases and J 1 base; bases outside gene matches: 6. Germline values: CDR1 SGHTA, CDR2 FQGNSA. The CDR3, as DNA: TGTGCCAGCAGCCTATCCACTAGCGGGGGCCAAGAGACCCAGTACTTC. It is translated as CASSLSTSGGQETQYF.

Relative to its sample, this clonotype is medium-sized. CDR3 sequence (DNA): TGTGCCAGCAGCACCCGGACAGGGGGGCTCTACGAGCAGTACTTC. This translates into CASSTRTGGLYEQYF. J is TRBJ2-7 and V is TRBV13; TRBD1 matches 10 bases. This CDR3 is built from 15 residues. Germline assignment: CDR1 PRHDT and CDR2 FYEKMQ (reference sequence). V lost 5 bases to trimming and J lost 3 bases; unmatched junction nucleotides: 7.

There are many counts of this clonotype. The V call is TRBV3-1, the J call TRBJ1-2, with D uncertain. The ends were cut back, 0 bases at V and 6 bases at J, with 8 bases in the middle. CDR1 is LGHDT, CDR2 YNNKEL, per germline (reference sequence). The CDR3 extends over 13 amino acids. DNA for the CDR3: TGTGCCAGCAGCCAAGAGCTTAGCCATGGCTACACCTTC. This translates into CASSQELSHGYTF.

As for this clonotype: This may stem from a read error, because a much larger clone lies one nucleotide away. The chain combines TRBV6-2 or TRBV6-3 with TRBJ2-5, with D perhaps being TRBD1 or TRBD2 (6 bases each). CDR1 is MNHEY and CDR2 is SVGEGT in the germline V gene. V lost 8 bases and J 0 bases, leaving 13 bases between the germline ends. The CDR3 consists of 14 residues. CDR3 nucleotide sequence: TGTGCCAGCGTGACGGGGGCGGACCAAGAGACCCAGTACTTC. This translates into CASVTGADQETQYF.

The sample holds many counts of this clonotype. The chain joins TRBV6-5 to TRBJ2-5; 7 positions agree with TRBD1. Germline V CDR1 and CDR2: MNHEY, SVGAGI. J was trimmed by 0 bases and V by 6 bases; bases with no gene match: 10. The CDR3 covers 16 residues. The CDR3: CASSLTGVPYQETQYF. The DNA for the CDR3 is TGTGCCAGCAGCCTCACAGGGGTTCCGTACCAAGAGACCCAGTACTTC.

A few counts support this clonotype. CDR3 region: CASSVGPEQYF. DNA for the CDR3: TGTGCCAGCAGTGTTGGTCCCGAGCAGTACTTC. This chain joins TRBV5-6 and TRBJ2-7; D call uncertain. This CDR3 contains 11 residues. V was shortened by 5 bases and J by 6 bases, with 9 bases between the two germline ends. CDR1 SGHDT and CDR2 YYEEEE come from the germline V gene.

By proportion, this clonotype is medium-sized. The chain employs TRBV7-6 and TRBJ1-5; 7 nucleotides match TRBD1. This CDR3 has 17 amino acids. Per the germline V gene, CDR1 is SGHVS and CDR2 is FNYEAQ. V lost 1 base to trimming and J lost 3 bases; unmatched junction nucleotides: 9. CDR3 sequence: CASSLVGGQFPNQPQHF. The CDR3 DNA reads TGTGCCAGCAGCTTAGTAGGGGGACAGTTCCCCAATCAGCCCCAGCATTTT.

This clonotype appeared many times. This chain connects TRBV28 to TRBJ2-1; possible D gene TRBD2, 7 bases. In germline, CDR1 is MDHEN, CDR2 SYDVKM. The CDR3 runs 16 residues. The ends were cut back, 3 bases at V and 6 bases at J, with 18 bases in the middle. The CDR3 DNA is TGTGCCAGCAGTTTTCATGGTCCCGGGGGGCTCAATGAGCAGTTCTTC. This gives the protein CASSFHGPGGLNEQFF.

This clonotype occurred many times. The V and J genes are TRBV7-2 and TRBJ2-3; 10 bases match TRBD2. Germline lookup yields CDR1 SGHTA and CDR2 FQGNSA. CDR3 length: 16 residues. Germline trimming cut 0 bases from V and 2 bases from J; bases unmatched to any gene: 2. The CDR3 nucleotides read TGTGCCAGCAGCTTAGCTAGCGGGGGGCCCACAGATACGCAGTATTTT. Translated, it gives CASSLASGGPTDTQYF.

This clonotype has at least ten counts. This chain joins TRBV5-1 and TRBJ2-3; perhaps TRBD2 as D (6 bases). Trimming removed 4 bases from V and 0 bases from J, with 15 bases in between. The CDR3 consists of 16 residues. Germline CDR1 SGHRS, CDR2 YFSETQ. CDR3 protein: CASSRGGSGSTDTQYF. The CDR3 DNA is TGCGCCAGCAGCCGTGGAGGGAGCGGTAGCACAGATACGCAGTATTTT.

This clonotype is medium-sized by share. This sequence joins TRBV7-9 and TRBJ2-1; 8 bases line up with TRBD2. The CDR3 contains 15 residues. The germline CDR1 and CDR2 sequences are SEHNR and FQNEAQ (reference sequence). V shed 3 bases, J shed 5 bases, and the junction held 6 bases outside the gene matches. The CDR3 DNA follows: TGTGCCAGCAGCTTCGGAATAGCGGGGAACAATGAGCAGTTCTTC. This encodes CASSFGIAGNNEQFF. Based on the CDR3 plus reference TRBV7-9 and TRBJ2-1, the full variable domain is DTGVSQNPRHKITKRGQNVTFRCDPISEHNRLYWYRQTLGQGPEFLTYFQNEAQLEKSRLLSDRFSAERPKGSFSTLEIQRTEQGDSAMYLCASSFGIAGNNEQFFGPGTRLTVL.

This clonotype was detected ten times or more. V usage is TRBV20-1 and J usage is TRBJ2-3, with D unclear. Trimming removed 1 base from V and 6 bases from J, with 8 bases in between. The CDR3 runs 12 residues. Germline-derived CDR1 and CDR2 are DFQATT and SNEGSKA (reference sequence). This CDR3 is CSARVPSDTQYF. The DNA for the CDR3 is TGCAGTGCTAGAGTGCCCTCCGATACGCAGTATTTT.

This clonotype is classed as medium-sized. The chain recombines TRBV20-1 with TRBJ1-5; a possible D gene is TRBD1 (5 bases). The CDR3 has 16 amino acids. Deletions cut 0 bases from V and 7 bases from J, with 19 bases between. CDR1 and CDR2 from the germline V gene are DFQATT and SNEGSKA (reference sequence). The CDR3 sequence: CSARDSSSGGEQPQHF. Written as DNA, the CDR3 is TGCAGTGCTAGAGATTCCTCTTCGGGGGGTGAGCAGCCCCAGCATTTT.

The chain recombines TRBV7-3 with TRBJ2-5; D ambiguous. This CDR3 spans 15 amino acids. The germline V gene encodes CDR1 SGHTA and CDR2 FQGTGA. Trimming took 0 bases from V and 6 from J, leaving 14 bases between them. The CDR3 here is CASSLTADRSKTQYF. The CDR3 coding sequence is TGTGCCAGCAGCTTAACTGCCGATCGATCAAAGACCCAGTACTTC.

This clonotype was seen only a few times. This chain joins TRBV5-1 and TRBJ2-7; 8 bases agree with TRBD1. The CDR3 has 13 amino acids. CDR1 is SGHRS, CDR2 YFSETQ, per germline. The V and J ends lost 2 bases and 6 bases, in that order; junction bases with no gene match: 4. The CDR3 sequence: CASSFRQGREQYF. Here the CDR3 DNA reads TGCGCCAGCAGCTTTCGACAGGGGCGCGAGCAGTACTTC. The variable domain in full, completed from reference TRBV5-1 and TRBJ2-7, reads KAGVTQTPRYLIKTRGQQVTLSCSPISGHRSVSWYQQTPGQGLQFLFEYFSETQRNKGNFPGRFSGRQFSNSRSEMNVSTLELGDSALYLCASSFRQGREQYFGPGTRLTVT.

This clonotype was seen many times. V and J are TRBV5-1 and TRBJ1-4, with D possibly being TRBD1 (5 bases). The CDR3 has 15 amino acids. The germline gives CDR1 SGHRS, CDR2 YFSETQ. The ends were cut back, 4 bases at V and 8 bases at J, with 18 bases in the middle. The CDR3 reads CASSRGGGVQEKLFF. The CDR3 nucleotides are TGCGCCAGCAGCCGCGGTGGGGGTGTCCAAGAAAAACTGTTTTTT. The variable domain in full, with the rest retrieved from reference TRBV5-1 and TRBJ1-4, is KAGVTQTPRYLIKTRGQQVTLSCSPISGHRSVSWYQQTPGQGLQFLFEYFSETQRNKGNFPGRFSGRQFSNSRSEMNVSTLELGDSALYLCASSRGGGVQEKLFFGSGTQLSVL.

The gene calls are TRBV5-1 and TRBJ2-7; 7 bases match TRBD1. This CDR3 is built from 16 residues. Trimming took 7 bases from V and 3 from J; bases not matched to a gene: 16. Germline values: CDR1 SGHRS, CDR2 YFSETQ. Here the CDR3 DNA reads TGCGCCAGCGCGATCCTTGGGGACAGTCGATACTACGAGCAGTACTTC. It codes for CASAILGDSRYYEQYF. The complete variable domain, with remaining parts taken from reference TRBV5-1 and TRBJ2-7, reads KAGVTQTPRYLIKTRGQQVTLSCSPISGHRSVSWYQQTPGQGLQFLFEYFSETQRNKGNFPGRFSGRQFSNSRSEMNVSTLELGDSALYLCASAILGDSRYYEQYFGPGTRLTVT.

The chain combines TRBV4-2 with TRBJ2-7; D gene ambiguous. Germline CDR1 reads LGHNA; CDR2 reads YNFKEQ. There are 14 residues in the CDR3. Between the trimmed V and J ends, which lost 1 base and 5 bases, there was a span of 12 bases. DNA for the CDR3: TGTGCCAGCAGCCAAGTGGGCTTTGAGGACGAGCAGTACTTC. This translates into CASSQVGFEDEQYF.

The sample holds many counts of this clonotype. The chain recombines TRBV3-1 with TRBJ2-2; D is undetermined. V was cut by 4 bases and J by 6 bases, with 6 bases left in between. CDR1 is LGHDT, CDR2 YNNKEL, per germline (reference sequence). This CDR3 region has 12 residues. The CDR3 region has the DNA TGTGCCAGCAGCCCCCTCGCCGGGGAGCTGTTTTTT. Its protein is CASSPLAGELFF.

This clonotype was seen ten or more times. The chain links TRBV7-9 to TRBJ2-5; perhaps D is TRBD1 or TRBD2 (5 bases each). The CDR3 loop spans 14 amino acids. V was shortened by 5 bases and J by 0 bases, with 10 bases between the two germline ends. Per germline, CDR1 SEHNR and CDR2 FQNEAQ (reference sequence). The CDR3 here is CASSLMGDQETQYF. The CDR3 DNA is TGTGCCAGCAGCCTGATGGGGGACCAAGAGACCCAGTACTTC.